One and the same sample provided the 30 T cell receptor beta chains below, sequenced in a study of shared clonotypes between healthy human individuals (dated by TCRdb to 2018 to 2021). The library came from the immunoSEQ multiplex PCR assay. This is the immuneACCESS table as TCRdb keeps it, with only in-frame sequences that have V and J called. A part of the clones is gone; compared with another copy, unresolved V genes explain less than half, and the rest is unexplained. The sample table lists 2.3 million or so clones, approximately 95% of them with a count of one. The ten largest account for around 0.4% of the sample. The sequenced sample consisted of naive CD4+ T cells from PBMCs. Reading the label with the study, this specimen's cell subset or site is: CD45RA+ positively selected. The source of these receptors is a man aged 18 to 30 in good health. Some clones in this sample may be carry-over from other donors' samples.

This sequence joins TRBV18 and TRBJ2-7, with D perhaps TRBD2 (5 bases). The CDR3 is made up of 14 amino acids. The germline V gene encodes CDR1 KGHSH and CDR2 LQKENI. Deletions cut 4 bases from V and 6 bases from J, with 16 bases between. The chain's CDR3 is CASSLEGPAGEQYF. The CDR3 DNA reads TGTGCCAGCTCACTAGAGGGCCCGGCGGGCGAGCAGTACTTC.

The chain carries TRBV18 and TRBJ2-3; the D gene is possibly TRBD2 (5 bases). V dropped 5 bases and J dropped 6 bases, with 21 bases sitting between them. CDR1 and CDR2 from the germline V gene are KGHSH and LQKENI. This CDR3 has 16 amino acids. The CDR3 here is CASSSRLALASDTQYF. The CDR3 DNA reads TGTGCCAGCTCATCCCGTCTAGCCTTAGCATCCGATACGCAGTATTTT.

CDR3 amino acids: CAWSASPGLPYNEQFF. In DNA, the CDR3 is TGTGCCTGGAGTGCTTCCCCGGGCCTCCCGTACAATGAGCAGTTCTTC. The V and J genes are TRBV30 and TRBJ2-1; D remains unclear. CDR3 size: 16 residues. Germline V gene data show CDR1 as GTSNPN and CDR2 as SVGIG (reference sequence). Trimming stripped 1 base from V and 4 bases from J, with 17 bases between.

The CDR3: CAWSRTGIFEAFF. The CDR3 DNA is TGTGCCTGGAGTAGGACAGGCATTTTTGAAGCTTTCTTT. The chain has TRBV30 and TRBJ1-1, with 7 nucleotides matching TRBD1. V shed 2 bases and J 7 bases; nucleotides not matched to a gene: 7. This CDR3 spans 13 amino acids. Per germline, CDR1 GTSNPN and CDR2 SVGIG (reference sequence).

V gene TRBV27 combines with J gene TRBJ2-1; D perhaps matches TRBD2 (5 bases). The CDR3 has 17 amino acids. Trimming left V 5 bases short and J 3 bases short, with 20 bases between. Germline V gene data show CDR1 as MNHEY and CDR2 as SMNVEV (reference sequence). The DNA for the CDR3 is TGTGCCAGCAGTCTCAGGAGCGGATCACAAATCTACAATGAGCAGTTCTTC. Encoded protein: CASSLRSGSQIYNEQFF.

The J gene is TRBJ2-3, the V gene TRBV2; TRBD2 agrees at 15 bases. CDR1 and CDR2 (germline): SNHLY, FYNNEI. J lost 0 bases, V lost 6 bases, and 4 bases had no gene match. CDR3 size: 17 residues. This chain's CDR3 is CASRRGTSGGSTDTQYF. DNA for the CDR3: TGTGCCAGCAGGAGAGGGACTAGCGGGGGGAGCACAGATACGCAGTATTTT.

V and J are TRBV11-2 and TRBJ2-7; possible D gene TRBD2, 6 bases. The CDR3 has 14 amino acids. Trimming pared 4 bases from V and 4 bases from J, leaving 14 bases between. Looked up from germline, CDR1 is SGHAT and CDR2 is FQNNGV. The CDR3 is CASSSGLQGYEQYF. CDR3 DNA: TGTGCCAGCAGCTCGGGACTTCAGGGTTACGAGCAGTACTTC.

J is TRBJ2-2 and V is TRBV4-3; TRBD2 matches 7 bases. The J segment lost 7 bases and the V segment lost 4 bases, leaving 12 bases of the junction unmatched. From germline, CDR1 is LGHNA and CDR2 YSLEER. The CDR3 extends over 16 amino acids. CDR3 nucleotides: TGCGCCAGCAGCCCAAGTCTGGGAGGGTCGAGCGGGGAGCTGTTTTTT. Its protein is CASSPSLGGSSGELFF.

This clone was counted once. The chain employs TRBV9 and TRBJ2-7, with D possibly called TRBD1 or TRBD2 (5 bases each). Germline V CDR1 and CDR2: SGDLS, YYNGEE. The CDR3 loop spans 14 amino acids. V lost 4 bases, J lost 12 bases, and 23 bases lay in between. DNA for the CDR3: TGTGCCAGCAGCTCATGGTTGGGGAGCCCCGACAGGTACTTC. It specifies CASSSWLGSPDRYF.

V and J are TRBV5-1 and TRBJ1-2; D not certain. V lost 4 bases, J lost 4 bases, and 11 bases lay in between. Per the germline V gene, CDR1 is SGHRS and CDR2 is YFSETQ. The CDR3 sequence is 13 residues long. Here the CDR3 DNA reads TGCGCCAGCAGCCCTGATAATGCCTATGGCTACACCTTC. It is translated as CASSPDNAYGYTF.

The chain recombines TRBV6-5 with TRBJ2-7; TRBD1 is a possible D gene (5 bases). V was clipped by 7 bases and J by 4 bases, with 11 bases between them. The CDR3 runs to 12 residues. Germline V lookup: CDR1 MNHEY, CDR2 SVGAGI. The CDR3 loop is CASTDRAYEQYF. CDR3 bases: TGTGCCAGCACAGACAGAGCTTACGAGCAGTACTTC.

The gene calls are TRBV21-1 and TRBJ2-6; TRBD1 is taken as the D call from the table, unchecked against the DNA. TRBV21-1 is a listed pseudogene. This CDR3 has 20 amino acids. The DNA of the CDR3 is TGTGCCAGCAGCTTCCCAATAACCCGGGACAGGTTTTCTGGGGCCAACGTCCTGACTTTC. Translation gives CASSFPITRDRFSGANVLTF.

V is TRBV18 and J is TRBJ2-7, with D possibly being TRBD2 (5 bases). The CDR3 runs to 13 residues. CDR1 is KGHSH and CDR2 is LQKENI in the germline V gene. Trimming left V 1 base short and J 7 bases short, with 11 bases between. The CDR3 bases are TGTGCCAGCTCACCACGCGGCCCGGGGGAGCAGTACTTC. It yields the protein CASSPRGPGEQYF.

The chain employs TRBV18 and TRBJ2-1; 7 nucleotides match TRBD1. V lost 2 bases, J lost 6 bases, and 4 bases stayed unmatched. Germline loops: CDR1 KGHSH, CDR2 LQKENI. This CDR3 contains 14 residues. The CDR3 region is CASSPDRVINEQFF. The CDR3, as DNA: TGTGCCAGCTCACCAGACAGGGTGATCAATGAGCAGTTCTTC.

CDR3 sequence (DNA): TGTGCCTGCCGGGCCTACTATAATTCACCCCTCCACTTT. Protein: CACRAYYNSPLHF. The chain is built from TRBV10-3 and TRBJ1-6; D is undetermined. The germline CDR1 and CDR2 sequences are ENHRY and SYGVKD. The CDR3 length is 13 residues. V lost 11 bases and J lost 3, with 11 bases in between.

The J gene is TRBJ2-5, the V gene TRBV28, with D unresolved. Germline V gives CDR1 MDHEN, CDR2 SYDVKM. This CDR3 region has 13 residues. V was pared by 5 bases and J by 4 bases, with 11 bases between. CDR3 residues: CASSPWTGETQYF. Here the CDR3 DNA reads TGTGCCAGCAGTCCCTGGACCGGAGAGACCCAGTACTTC.

Turning to this clone: Other DNA sequences within the sample encode an identical CDR3. V gene TRBV2 combines with J gene TRBJ1-1; no firm D call. Trimming pared 6 bases from V and 1 base from J, leaving 9 bases between. From germline, CDR1 is SNHLY and CDR2 FYNNEI. The CDR3 has 13 amino acids. CDR3 bases: TGTGCCAGCAGAGAGCAGGCGAACACTGAAGCTTTCTTT. This sequence encodes CASREQANTEAFF.

The chain links TRBV28 to TRBJ2-4; D uncertain. This CDR3 spans 15 amino acids. V was clipped by 4 bases and J by 0 bases, with 10 bases between them. In germline, CDR1 is MDHEN, CDR2 SYDVKM. The CDR3 sequence is CASSSTKVAKNIQYF. CDR3 DNA: TGTGCCAGCAGTTCTACAAAGGTAGCCAAAAACATTCAGTACTTC.

This sequence joins TRBV13 and TRBJ2-7; the match to TRBD2 covers 11 bases. V lost 4 bases, J lost 4 bases, and 15 bases stayed unmatched. Per the germline V gene, CDR1 is PRHDT and CDR2 is FYEKMQ (reference sequence). The CDR3 runs to 18 residues. CDR3 nucleotide sequence: TGTGCCAGCAGCTATTACGGTCTAGCGGGAGGACCACGGTACGAGCAGTACTTC. Protein: CASSYYGLAGGPRYEQYF.

This clone has a single count. The V and J genes are TRBV5-1 and TRBJ2-5, with D tentatively TRBD2 (5 bases). Germline V gene sequence: CDR1 SGHRS, CDR2 YFSETQ. The CDR3 runs 14 residues. Trimming stripped 0 bases from V and 5 bases from J, with 11 bases between. Here the CDR3 reads CASSLGGIGETQYF. The CDR3 DNA follows: TGCGCCAGCAGCTTGGGAGGGATTGGGGAGACCCAGTACTTC.

This sequence joins TRBV28 and TRBJ2-7; no firm D call. V lost 7 bases, J lost 2 bases, and 15 bases lay in between. From germline, CDR1 is MDHEN and CDR2 SYDVKM. This CDR3 comprises 14 residues. The CDR3 DNA sequence: TGTGCCAGCATACTAAGCGCACCTCCCTACGAGCAGTACTTC. The encoded protein is CASILSAPPYEQYF.

The count of this clone is one. The J gene is TRBJ2-7, the V gene TRBV5-4; TRBD2 matches 10 bases. CDR3 length equals 15 residues. Germline V lookup: CDR1 SGHNT, CDR2 YYREEE (reference sequence). V lost 3 bases to trimming and J lost 3 bases; unmatched junction nucleotides: 6. CDR3 DNA: TGTGCCAGCAGCTCTCCTAGCGGGAGCGACTACGAGCAGTACTTC. It specifies CASSSPSGSDYEQYF.

The gene calls are TRBV28 and TRBJ2-7; 9 nucleotides agree with TRBD1. Trimming removed 9 bases from V and 4 bases from J; junction bases left unmatched: 10. This CDR3 has 14 residues. CDR1 is MDHEN, CDR2 SYDVKM, per germline. The CDR3, as DNA: TGTGCCAGTCGCCCCGGGACAGGGAAATACGAGCAGTACTTC. Its translation: CASRPGTGKYEQYF. Full variable domain (remainder filled in from reference TRBV28 and TRBJ2-7): DVKVTQSSRYLVKRTGEKVFLECVQDMDHENMFWYRQDPGLGLRLIYFSYDVKMKEKGDIPEGYSVSREKKERFSLILESASTNQTSMYLCASRPGTGKYEQYFGPGTRLTVT.

The rearrangement uses TRBV30 and TRBJ1-1; D remains unclear. Trimming pared 2 bases from V and 7 bases from J, leaving 11 bases between. The CDR3 extends over 12 amino acids. Germline CDR1 is GTSNPN and CDR2 is SVGIG (reference sequence). CDR3: CAWSTIGLEAFF. In DNA form, the CDR3 reads TGTGCCTGGAGTACTATTGGACTTGAAGCTTTCTTT.

The gene calls are TRBV11-2 and TRBJ2-3, with D perhaps TRBD1 (5 bases). The germline gives CDR1 SGHAT, CDR2 FQNNGV. V was pared by 1 base and J by 6 bases, with 11 bases between. There are 14 residues in the CDR3. CDR3 residues: CASSLVGAPDTQYF. As DNA, the CDR3 is TGTGCCAGCAGCTTAGTTGGGGCCCCGGATACGCAGTATTTT.

In the case of this clone: Other DNA sequences in the same sample also yield this CDR3. This sequence joins TRBV28 and TRBJ2-7; D possibly matches TRBD1 or TRBD2 (5 bases each). V shed 6 bases and J shed 6 bases, with 9 bases lying between them. The CDR3 covers 11 residues. Looked up from germline, CDR1 is MDHEN and CDR2 is SYDVKM. The CDR3 sequence: CASRSGGEQYF. The CDR3 DNA reads as TGTGCCAGCAGGAGTGGGGGCGAGCAGTACTTC.

The chain uses TRBV5-1 and TRBJ2-2; D not certain. The CDR3 contains 15 residues. CDR1 SGHRS and CDR2 YFSETQ come from the germline V gene. Trimming left V 0 bases short and J 6 bases short, with 12 bases between. In nucleotides, the CDR3 is TGCGCCAGCAGCTTGGGCCAGGTTGCCGCCGGGGAGCTGTTTTTT. As protein: CASSLGQVAAGELFF.

This rearrangement joins TRBV19 to TRBJ1-5, with 7 bases identical to TRBD1. Losses at the gene ends were 5 bases for V and 0 bases for J; bases not matched to a gene: 7. Germline-derived CDR1 and CDR2 are LNHDA and SQIVND (reference sequence). The CDR3 covers 16 residues. As DNA, the CDR3 is TGTGCCAGTAGTCATAACAGGGGCTATAGCAATCAGCCCCAGCATTTT. It yields the protein CASSHNRGYSNQPQHF.

This chain joins TRBV28 and TRBJ2-2; no definite D call. CDR3 size: 13 residues. Between the trimmed V and J ends, which lost 1 base and 5 bases, there was a span of 5 bases. The germline CDR1 and CDR2 sequences are MDHEN and SYDVKM. The CDR3: CASSLLTTGELFF. For the CDR3, the DNA is TGTGCCAGCAGTTTATTAACTACCGGGGAGCTGTTTTTT. Looking up the rest from reference TRBV28 and TRBJ2-2 gives the full variable domain: DVKVTQSSRYLVKRTGEKVFLECVQDMDHENMFWYRQDPGLGLRLIYFSYDVKMKEKGDIPEGYSVSREKKERFSLILESASTNQTSMYLCASSLLTTGELFFGEGSRLTVL.

The CDR3 region is CASSSRGGSLVNEQFF. The CDR3 DNA is TGTGCCAGCTCATCCCGGGGCGGGAGCCTGGTTAATGAGCAGTTCTTC. This chain joins TRBV18 and TRBJ2-1, with 7 bases identical to TRBD2. Germline CDR1 and CDR2: KGHSH and LQKENI. The CDR3 extends over 16 amino acids. V dropped 5 bases and J dropped 7; count of bases not matched to a gene: 14.